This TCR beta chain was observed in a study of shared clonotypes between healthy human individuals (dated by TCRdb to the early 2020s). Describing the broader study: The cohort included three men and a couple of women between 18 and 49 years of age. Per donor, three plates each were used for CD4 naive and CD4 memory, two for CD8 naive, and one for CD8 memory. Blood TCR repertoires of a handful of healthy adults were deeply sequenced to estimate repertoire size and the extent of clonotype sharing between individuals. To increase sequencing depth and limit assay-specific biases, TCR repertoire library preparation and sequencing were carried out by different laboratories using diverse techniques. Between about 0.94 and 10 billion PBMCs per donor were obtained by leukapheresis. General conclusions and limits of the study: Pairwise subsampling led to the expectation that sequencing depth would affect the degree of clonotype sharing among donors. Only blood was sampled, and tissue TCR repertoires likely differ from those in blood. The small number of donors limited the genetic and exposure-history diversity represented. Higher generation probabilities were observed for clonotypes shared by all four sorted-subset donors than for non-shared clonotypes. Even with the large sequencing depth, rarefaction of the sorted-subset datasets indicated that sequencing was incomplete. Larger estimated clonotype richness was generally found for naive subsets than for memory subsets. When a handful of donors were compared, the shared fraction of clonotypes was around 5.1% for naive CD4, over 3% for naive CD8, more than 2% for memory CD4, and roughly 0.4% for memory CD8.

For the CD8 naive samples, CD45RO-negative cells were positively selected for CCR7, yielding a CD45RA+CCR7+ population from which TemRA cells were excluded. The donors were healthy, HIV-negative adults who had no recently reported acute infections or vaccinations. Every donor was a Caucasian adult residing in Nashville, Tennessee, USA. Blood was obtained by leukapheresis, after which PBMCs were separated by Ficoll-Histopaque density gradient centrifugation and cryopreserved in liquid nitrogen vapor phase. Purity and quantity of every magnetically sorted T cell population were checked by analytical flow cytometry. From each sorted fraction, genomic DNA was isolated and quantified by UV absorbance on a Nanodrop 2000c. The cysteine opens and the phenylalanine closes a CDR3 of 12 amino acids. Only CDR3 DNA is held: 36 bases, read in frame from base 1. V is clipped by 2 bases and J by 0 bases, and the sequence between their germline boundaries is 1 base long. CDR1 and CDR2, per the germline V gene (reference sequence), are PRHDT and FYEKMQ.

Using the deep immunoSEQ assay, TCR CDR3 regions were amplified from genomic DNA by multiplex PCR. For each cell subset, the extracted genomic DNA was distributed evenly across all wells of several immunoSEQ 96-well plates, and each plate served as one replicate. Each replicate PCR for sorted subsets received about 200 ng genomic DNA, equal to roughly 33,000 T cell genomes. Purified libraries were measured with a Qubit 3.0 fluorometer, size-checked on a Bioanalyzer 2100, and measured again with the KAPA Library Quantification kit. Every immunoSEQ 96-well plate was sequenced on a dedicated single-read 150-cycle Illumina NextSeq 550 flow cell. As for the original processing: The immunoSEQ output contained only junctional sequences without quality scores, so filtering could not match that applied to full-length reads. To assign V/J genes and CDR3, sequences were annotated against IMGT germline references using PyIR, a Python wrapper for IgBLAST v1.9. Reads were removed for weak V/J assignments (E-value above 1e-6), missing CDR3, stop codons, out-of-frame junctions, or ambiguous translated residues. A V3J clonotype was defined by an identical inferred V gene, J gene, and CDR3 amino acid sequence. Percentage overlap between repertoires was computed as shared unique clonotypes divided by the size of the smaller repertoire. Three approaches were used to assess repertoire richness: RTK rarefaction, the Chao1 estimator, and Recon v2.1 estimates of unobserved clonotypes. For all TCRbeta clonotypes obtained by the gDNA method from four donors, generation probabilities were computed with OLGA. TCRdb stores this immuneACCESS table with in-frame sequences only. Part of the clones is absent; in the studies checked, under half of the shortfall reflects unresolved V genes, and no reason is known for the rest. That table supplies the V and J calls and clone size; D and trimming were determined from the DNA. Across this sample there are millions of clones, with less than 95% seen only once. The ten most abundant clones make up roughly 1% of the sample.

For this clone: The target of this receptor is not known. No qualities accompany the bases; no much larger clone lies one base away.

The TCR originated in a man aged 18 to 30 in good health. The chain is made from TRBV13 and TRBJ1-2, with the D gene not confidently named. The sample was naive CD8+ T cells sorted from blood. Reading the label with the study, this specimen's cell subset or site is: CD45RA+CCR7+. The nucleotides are TGTGCCAGCAGCTTAACTAACTATGGCTACACCTTC. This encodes CASSLTNYGYTF.